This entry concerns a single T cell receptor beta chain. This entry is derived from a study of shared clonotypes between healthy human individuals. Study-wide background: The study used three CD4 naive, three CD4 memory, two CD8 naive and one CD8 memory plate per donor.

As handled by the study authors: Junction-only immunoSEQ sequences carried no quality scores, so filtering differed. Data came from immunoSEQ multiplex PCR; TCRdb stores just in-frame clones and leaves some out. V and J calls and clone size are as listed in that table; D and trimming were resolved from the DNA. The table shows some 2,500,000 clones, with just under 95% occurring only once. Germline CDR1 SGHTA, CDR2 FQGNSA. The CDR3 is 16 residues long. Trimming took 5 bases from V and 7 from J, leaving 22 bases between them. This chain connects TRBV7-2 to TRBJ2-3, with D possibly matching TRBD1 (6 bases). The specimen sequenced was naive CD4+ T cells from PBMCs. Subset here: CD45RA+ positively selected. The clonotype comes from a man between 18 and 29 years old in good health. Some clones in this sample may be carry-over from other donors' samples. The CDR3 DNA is TGTGCCAGCAGCCCCGGGCCGGACAGCCGGTTTTATACGCAGTATTTT. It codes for CASSPGPDSRFYTQYF.